This T cell receptor beta chain was recorded in a study of blood T cell repertoires in COVID-19. Study in general: Donors in the United States, Italy and Spain gave samples during acute or convalescent COVID-19. PBMCs, B-cell-depleted T cells, or T cells provided the cDNA or gDNA that made up the material.

Original analysis: Reference gene primer amplification gave nucleated cell count estimates. Sequencing was performed with immunoSEQ multiplex PCR; in TCRdb, only in-frame clones are kept and a portion is missing. The DNA was the basis for D and trimming; V, J and clone size are from that table. The sample consists of approximately 170,000 clones, less than 90% of them appearing once. V lost 2 bases, J lost 2 bases, and 9 bases lay in between. The CDR3 sequence is 14 residues long. Germline CDR1 is MNHEY and CDR2 is SVGAGI. In assigning cohorts, the study relied on participant-reported clinical history.

Input material: PBMCs or T cells enriched from blood (not recorded which). The chain has TRBV6-5 and TRBJ1-2; a possible D gene is TRBD1 (5 bases). The sequence came from a woman aged 45-65 years who had recovered from COVID-19. CDR3 amino acids: CASSYLAGNYGYTF. The CDR3, as DNA: TGTGCCAGCAGTTACCTCGCAGGGAACTATGGCTACACCTTC.